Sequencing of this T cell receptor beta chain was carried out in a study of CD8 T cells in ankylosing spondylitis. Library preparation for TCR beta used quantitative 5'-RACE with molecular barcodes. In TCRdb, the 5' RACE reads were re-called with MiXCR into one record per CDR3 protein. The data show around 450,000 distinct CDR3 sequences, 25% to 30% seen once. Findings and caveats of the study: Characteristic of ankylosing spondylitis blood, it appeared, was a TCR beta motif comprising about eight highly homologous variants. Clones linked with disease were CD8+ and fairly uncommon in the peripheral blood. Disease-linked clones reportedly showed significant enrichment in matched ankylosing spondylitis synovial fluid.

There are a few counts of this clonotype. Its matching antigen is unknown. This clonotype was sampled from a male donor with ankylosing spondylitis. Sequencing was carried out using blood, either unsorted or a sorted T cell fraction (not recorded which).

This chain's CDR3 is CAWSDRESFYGYTF. The CDR3 bases are TGTGCCTGGAGTGACAGGGAATCTTTCTATGGCTACACCTTC. The chain carries TRBV30 and TRBJ1-2; D perhaps matches TRBD1 (6 bases). The CDR3 has 14 amino acids. Germline CDR1 and CDR2: GTSNPN and SVGIG (reference sequence). Trimming cost V 1 base and J 4 bases, with 13 bases left between them.